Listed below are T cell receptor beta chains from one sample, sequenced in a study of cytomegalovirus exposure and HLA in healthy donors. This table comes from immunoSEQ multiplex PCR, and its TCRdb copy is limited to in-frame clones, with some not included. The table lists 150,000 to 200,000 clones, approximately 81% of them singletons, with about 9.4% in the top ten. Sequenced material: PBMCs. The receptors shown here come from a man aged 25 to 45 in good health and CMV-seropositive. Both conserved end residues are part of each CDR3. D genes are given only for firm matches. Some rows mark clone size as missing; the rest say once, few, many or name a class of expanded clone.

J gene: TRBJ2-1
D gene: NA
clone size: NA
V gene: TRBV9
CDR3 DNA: TGTGCCAGCAGCCCACAGTACAATGAGCAGTTCTTC
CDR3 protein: CASSPQYNEQFF

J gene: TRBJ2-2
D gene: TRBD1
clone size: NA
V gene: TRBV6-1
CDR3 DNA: TGTGCCAGCAGGCCGGACAGGACCGGGGAGCTGTTTTTT
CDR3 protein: CASRPDRTGELFF

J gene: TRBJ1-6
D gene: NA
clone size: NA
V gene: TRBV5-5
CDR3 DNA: TGTGCCAGCAGCTTGGTCGGAGGGTCGAGCTCCTATAATTCACCCCTCCACTTT
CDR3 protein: CASSLVGGSSSYNSPLHF

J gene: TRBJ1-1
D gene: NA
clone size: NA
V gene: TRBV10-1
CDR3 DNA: TGCGCCAGCAGTTCCGGCCAGCAGGACACTGAAGCTTTCTTT
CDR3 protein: CASSSGQQDTEAFF

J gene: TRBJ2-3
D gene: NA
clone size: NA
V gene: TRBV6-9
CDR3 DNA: TGTGCCAGCATCCCGGACTGTTGTTGGACAGATACGCAGTATTTT
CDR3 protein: CASIPDCCWTDTQYF

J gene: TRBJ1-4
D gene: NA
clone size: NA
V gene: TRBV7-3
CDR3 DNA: TGTGCCAGCAGCCGCAGGGGAAAACTGTTTTTT
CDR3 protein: CASSRRGKLFF

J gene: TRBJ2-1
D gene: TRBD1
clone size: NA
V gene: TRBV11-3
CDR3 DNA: TGTGCCAGCAGCTTAGGCTGGGACAGGGATGAGCAGTTCTTC
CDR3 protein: CASSLGWDRDEQFF

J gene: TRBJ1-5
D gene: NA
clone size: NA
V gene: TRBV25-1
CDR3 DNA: TGTGCCAGCAGTCCGACAGAGTATAATCAGCCCCAGCATTTT
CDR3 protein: CASSPTEYNQPQHF

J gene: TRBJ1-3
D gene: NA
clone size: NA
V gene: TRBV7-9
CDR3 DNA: TGTGCCAGCAGCAGTCAGGGGAACACCATATATTTT
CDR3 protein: CASSSQGNTIYF

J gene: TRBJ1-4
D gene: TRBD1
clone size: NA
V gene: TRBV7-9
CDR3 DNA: TGTGCCAGCAGCTCCCAGGGGGCGAATGAAAAACTGTTTTTT
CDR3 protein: CASSSQGANEKLFF

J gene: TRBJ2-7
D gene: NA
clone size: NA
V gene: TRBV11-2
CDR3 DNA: TGTGCCAGCAGCTTCGCGACTAGACCCGGGGAGCAGTACTTC
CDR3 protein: CASSFATRPGEQYF

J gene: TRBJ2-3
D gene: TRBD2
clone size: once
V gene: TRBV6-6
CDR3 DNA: TGTGCCAGCAGCCTAGCGGGAGGGGGGGATACGCAGTATTTT
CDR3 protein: CASSLAGGGDTQYF